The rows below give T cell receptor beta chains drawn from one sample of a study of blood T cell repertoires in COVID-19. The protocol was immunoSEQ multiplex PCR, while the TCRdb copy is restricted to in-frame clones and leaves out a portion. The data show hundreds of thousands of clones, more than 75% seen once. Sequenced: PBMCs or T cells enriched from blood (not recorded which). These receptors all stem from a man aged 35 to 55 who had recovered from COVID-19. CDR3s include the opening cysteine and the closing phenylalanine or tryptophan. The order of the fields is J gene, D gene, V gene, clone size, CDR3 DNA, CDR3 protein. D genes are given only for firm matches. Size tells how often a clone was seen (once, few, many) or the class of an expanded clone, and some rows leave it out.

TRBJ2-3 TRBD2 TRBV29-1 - TGCAGCGTTTGGACTAGCGGGGCTACAGATACGCAGTATTTT CSVWTSGATDTQYF
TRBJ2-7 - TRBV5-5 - TGTGCCAGCAGCTGGCCAGGCAGGGGCTACGAGCAGTACTTC CASSWPGRGYEQYF
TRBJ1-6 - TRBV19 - TGTGCCAGTAAGCTTAGACAGACCAATTCACCCCTCCACTTT CASKLRQTNSPLHF
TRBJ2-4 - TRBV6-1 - TGTGCCAGCAGTGAAACAGGAGGGGCCAAAAACATTCAGTACTTC CASSETGGAKNIQYF
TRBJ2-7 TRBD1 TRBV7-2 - TGTGCCAGCAGCCTGCCAGGGGGCGCCTACGAGCAGTACTTC CASSLPGGAYEQYF
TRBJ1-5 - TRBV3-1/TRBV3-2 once TGTGCCAGCAGCCAAAGCGATAGTCAGCCCCAGCATTTT CASSQSDSQPQHF
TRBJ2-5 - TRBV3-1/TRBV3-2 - TGTGCCAGCAGCCATCGGGAGGGACAGAGATTAGAGACCCAGTACTTC CASSHREGQRLETQYF
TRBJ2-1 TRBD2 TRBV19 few TGTGCCAGTAGCGCCGGGACTAGCGGGGGGAACCCGTTCTTC CASSAGTSGGNPFF
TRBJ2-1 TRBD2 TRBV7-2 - TGTGCCAGCAGCTTAGCCGGCGGGGGCTCCTACAATGAGCAGTTCTTC CASSLAGGGSYNEQFF
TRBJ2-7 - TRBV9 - TGTGCCAGCAGTAGACTGGGCTCCTACGAGCAGTACTTC CASSRLGSYEQYF
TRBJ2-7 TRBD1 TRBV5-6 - TGTGCCAGCAGCTACGGGACAGGGGGGGCGGCCTACGAGCAGTACTTC CASSYGTGGAAYEQYF
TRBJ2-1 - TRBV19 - TGTGCCAGTAGTTCAACAGGGTGGGAGCAGTTCTTC CASSSTGWEQFF
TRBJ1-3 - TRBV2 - TGTGCCAGCAGGGTACTACGCTCTGGAAACACCATATATTTT CASRVLRSGNTIYF
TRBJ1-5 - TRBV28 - TGTGCCAGCCAAACAGGAGATTATAGCAATCAGCCCCAGCATTTT CASQTGDYSNQPQHF
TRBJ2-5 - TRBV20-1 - TGCAGTGCTACAGGGCTGGAGACCCAGTACTTC CSATGLETQYF
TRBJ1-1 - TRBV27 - TGTGCCAGCAGTTTCGTGTCAGACACTGAAGCTTTCTTT CASSFVSDTEAFF
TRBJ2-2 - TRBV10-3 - TGTGCCATCGCGGAAGGGCTCAGGGCGAACACCGGGGAGCTGTTTTTT CAIAEGLRANTGELFF
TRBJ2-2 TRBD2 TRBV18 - TGTGCCAGCTCACCACTTTCGGCGGGAGACACCGGGGAGCTGTTTTTT CASSPLSAGDTGELFF
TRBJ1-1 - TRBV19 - TGTGCCAGTAGTATTCTCTGGACAGCGAACACTGAAGCTTTCTTT CASSILWTANTEAFF
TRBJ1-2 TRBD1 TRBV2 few TGTGCCAGCAGTGGAGGACAGGGCTATGGCTACACCTTC CASSGGQGYGYTF
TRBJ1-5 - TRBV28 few TGTGCCAGCAGCCTGCAGGACAATCAGCCCCAGCATTTT CASSLQDNQPQHF
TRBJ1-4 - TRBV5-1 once TGCGCCAGCAGCTGGAGGGTGGCAACAACTAATGAAAAACTGTTTTTT CASSWRVATTNEKLFF
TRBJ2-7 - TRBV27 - TGTGCCAGCAGTTTATCGGGCAGGGGCTACGAGCAGTACTTC CASSLSGRGYEQYF
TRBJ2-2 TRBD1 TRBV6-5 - TGTGCCAGCATCCCGCAGGGGGCGGGCGGGGAGCTGTTTTTT CASIPQGAGGELFF
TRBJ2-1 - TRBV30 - TGTGCCTGGAGTGGTCCGGGACTCCCTTACAATGAGCAGTTCTTC CAWSGPGLPYNEQFF
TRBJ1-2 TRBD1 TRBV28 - TGTGCCAGCAGTTTGACAGGGACACTGGACTATGGCTACACCTTC CASSLTGTLDYGYTF
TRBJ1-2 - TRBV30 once TGTGCCTGGAAGGTAACAGGGAGATACACCTTC CAWKVTGRYTF
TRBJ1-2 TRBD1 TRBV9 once TGTGCCAGCAGCTCCGTTACGGGGGACAGGAACTATGGCTACACCTTC CASSSVTGDRNYGYTF
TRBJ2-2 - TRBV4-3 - TGCGCCAGCAGCCAAGCCCCGATGGGGCCTTATAACACCGGGGAGCTGTTTTTT CASSQAPMGPYNTGELFF
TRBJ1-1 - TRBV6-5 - TGTGCCAGCAGTTACTCGAGAGGGACTGAAGCTTTCTTT CASSYSRGTEAFF
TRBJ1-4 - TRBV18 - TGTGCCAGCTCACTCAGGGGAACTAATGAAAAACTGTTTTTT CASSLRGTNEKLFF
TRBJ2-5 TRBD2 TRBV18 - TGTGCCAGCTCCCTCAGACTAGCGGGAGGGCCTGAGGGCCTTGAGACCCAGTACTTC CASSLRLAGGPEGLETQYF
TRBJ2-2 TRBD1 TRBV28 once TGTGCCAGCACCACTGGGACAGGGAACACCGGGGAGCTGTTTTTT CASTTGTGNTGELFF
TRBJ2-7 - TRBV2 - TGTGCCAGCAGAATCGGGGACGAGCAGTACTTC CASRIGDEQYF